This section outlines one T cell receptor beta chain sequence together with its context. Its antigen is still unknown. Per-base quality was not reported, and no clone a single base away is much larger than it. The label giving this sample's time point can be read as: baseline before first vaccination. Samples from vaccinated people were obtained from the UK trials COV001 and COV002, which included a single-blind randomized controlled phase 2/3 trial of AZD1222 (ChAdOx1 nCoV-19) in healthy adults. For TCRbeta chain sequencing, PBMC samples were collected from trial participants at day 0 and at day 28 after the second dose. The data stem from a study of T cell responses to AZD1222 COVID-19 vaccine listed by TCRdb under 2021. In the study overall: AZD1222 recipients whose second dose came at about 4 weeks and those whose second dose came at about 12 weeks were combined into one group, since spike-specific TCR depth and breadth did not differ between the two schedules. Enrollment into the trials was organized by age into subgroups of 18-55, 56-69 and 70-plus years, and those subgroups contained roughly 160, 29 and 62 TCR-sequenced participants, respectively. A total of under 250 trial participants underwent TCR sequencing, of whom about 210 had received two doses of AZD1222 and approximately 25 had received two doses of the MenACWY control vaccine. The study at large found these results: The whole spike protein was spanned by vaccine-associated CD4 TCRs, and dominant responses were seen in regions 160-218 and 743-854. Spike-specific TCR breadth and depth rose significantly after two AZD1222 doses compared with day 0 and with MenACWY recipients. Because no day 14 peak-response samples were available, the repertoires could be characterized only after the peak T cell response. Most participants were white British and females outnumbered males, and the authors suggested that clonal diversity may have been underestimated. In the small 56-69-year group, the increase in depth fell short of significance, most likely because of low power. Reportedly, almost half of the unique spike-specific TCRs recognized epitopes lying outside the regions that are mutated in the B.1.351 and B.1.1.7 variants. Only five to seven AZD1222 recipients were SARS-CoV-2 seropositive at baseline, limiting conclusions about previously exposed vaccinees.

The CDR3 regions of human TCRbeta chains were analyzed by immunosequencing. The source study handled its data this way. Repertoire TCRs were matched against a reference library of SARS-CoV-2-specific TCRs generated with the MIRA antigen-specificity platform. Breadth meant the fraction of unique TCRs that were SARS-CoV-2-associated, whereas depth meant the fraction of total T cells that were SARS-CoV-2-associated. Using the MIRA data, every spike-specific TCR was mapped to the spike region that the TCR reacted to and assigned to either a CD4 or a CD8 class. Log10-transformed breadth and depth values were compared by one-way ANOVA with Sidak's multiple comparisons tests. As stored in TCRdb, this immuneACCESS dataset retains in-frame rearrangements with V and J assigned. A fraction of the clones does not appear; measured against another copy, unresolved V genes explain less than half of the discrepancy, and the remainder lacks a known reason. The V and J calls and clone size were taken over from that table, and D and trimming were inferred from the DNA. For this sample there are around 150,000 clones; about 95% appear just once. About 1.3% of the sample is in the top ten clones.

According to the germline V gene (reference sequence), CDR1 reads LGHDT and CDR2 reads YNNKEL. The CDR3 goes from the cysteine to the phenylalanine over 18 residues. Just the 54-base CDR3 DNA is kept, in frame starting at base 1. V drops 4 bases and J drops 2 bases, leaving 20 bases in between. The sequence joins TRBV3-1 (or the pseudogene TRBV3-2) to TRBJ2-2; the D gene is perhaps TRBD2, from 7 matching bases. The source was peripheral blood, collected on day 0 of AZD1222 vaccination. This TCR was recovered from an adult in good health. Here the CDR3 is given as CASSPRGIGGGNTGELFF. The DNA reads TGTGCCAGCAGCCCCCGCGGAATAGGGGGGGGTAACACCGGGGAGCTGTTTTTT.